This paragraph reports one T cell receptor beta chain. These data come from a study of identifying expanded T cells in peripheral blood. The CDR3 consists of 13 residues. The germline V gene encodes CDR1 SEHNR and CDR2 FQNEAQ (reference sequence). Trimming stripped 3 bases from V and 5 bases from J, with 7 bases between. TCRdb's copy holds only in-frame clones and misses some; the assay was immunoSEQ multiplex PCR. Here the sample spans approximately 92,000 clones, approximately 85% being singletons. This receptor was obtained from a person aged 18 to 70 in good health. The specimen sequenced was blood. The chain recombines TRBV7-9 with TRBJ2-2, with unresolved D. In DNA form, the CDR3 reads TGTGCCAGCAGCTTGGTAACGACCGGGGAGCTGTTTTTT. Translated: CASSLVTTGELFF. The variable domain in full, with the rest retrieved from reference TRBV7-9 and TRBJ2-2, is DTGVSQNPRHKITKRGQNVTFRCDPISEHNRLYWYRQTLGQGPEFLTYFQNEAQLEKSRLLSDRFSAERPKGSFSTLEIQRTEQGDSAMYLCASSLVTTGELFFGEGSRLTVL.